Detailed here is one T cell receptor beta chain. TCRdb used MiXCR to reprocess the RT-PCR reads, holding one entry per CDR3 protein. The data contain tens of thousands of distinct CDR3 sequences, about 48% of them singletons. Germline V lookup: CDR1 ENHRY, CDR2 SYGVKD. V trimming: 8 bases; J trimming: 5 bases; junction bases outside the gene matches: 9. This CDR3 spans 14 amino acids. The data belong to a study of patients and donors after allogeneic stem cell transplantation. The TCR comes from a human donor who was either an allogeneic HSCT recipient or a stem cell or donor lymphocyte infusion donor (not recorded which). It is not recorded whose cells these are; they may come from a transplant donor. The genes are TRBV10-3 and TRBJ1-1; TRBD1 matches at 9 bases. Sequencing used blood, either unsorted or a sorted T cell fraction (not recorded which). The CDR3 protein is CAIGRDRARTEAFF. Written as DNA, the CDR3 is TGTGCCATCGGGCGGGACAGGGCTCGAACTGAAGCTTTCTTT.